The 12 T cell receptor beta chains given below trace back to one sample, sequenced in a study of PD-1 blockade in classical Hodgkin lymphoma. Using immunoSEQ multiplex PCR, the repertoire was profiled, and TCRdb retains in-frame clones only, with some absent. The data hold about 15,000 clones, with 70% to 90% observed a single time. Each patient relapsed following autologous stem cell transplantation, and prior brentuximab vedotin exposure differed. Thawed PBMCs yielded CD4+ T cells through magnetic negative selection. The material was CD4+ T cells from blood, obtained at baseline. The source is a human donor with classical Hodgkin lymphoma.

The rearrangement joins TRBV9 to TRBJ1-2, with D perhaps TRBD1 (5 bases). V shed 4 bases and J shed 3 bases, with 13 bases lying between them. Per germline, CDR1 SGDLS and CDR2 YYNGEE. The CDR3 covers 14 residues. CDR3 DNA sequence: TGTGCCAGCAGCCGCCCGGGGGAGGACTATGGCTACACCTTC. It is translated as CASSRPGEDYGYTF.

The CDR3 loop is CASNPSLGYEQYF. The CDR3 bases are TGTGCCAGCAACCCGAGTCTTGGCTACGAGCAGTACTTC. V usage is TRBV27 and J usage is TRBJ2-7; D is ambiguous. V shed 7 bases and J shed 3 bases, with 13 bases lying between them. Germline-derived CDR1 and CDR2 are MNHEY and SMNVEV (reference sequence). The CDR3 consists of 13 residues.

In its sample, this clone was seen once. The V gene is TRBV7-2, the J gene TRBJ2-1, with 10 positions matching TRBD2. V shed 4 bases and J 7 bases; nucleotides not matched to a gene: 10. The CDR3 sequence is 16 residues long. The V gene's germline CDR1 is SGHTA and CDR2 FQGNSA. CDR3 sequence: CASSSMTSGRPNEQFF. The CDR3 coding sequence is TGTGCCAGCAGCTCCATGACTAGCGGGCGCCCTAATGAGCAGTTCTTC.

The chain uses TRBV7-9 and TRBJ2-7; TRBD1 is a possible D gene (6 bases). Looked up from germline, CDR1 is SEHNR and CDR2 is FQNEAQ (reference sequence). The CDR3 is made up of 12 amino acids. V was pared by 5 bases and J by 4 bases, with 9 bases between. The CDR3 protein is CASSPTGYEQYF. The CDR3 DNA sequence: TGTGCCAGCAGCCCGACAGGATACGAGCAGTACTTC.

This rearrangement joins TRBV28 to TRBJ1-5; tentatively, D is TRBD1 (5 bases). Germline V gene lookup returns CDR1 MDHEN and CDR2 SYDVKM. The length of the CDR3 is 12 residues. V lost 2 bases and J lost 6, with 5 bases in between. CDR3 DNA: TGTGCCAGCAGTTTAGGGGGTCAGCCCCAGCATTTT. This sequence encodes CASSLGGQPQHF. The full variable domain, with the rest looked up from reference TRBV28 and TRBJ1-5, is DVKVTQSSRYLVKRTGEKVFLECVQDMDHENMFWYRQDPGLGLRLIYFSYDVKMKEKGDIPEGYSVSREKKERFSLILESASTNQTSMYLCASSLGGQPQHFGDGTRLSIL.

This clone was recorded once. The rearrangement uses TRBV30 and TRBJ2-3; D could derive from TRBD1 or TRBD2 (5 bases each). The CDR3 contains 16 residues. V lost 5 bases and J lost 1, with 19 bases in between. Germline CDR1 and CDR2: GTSNPN and SVGIG (reference sequence). The CDR3 DNA reads TGTGCCTGGGCCCGTATAGGGGCGGGTCGCACAGATACGCAGTATTTT. Translation gives CAWARIGAGRTDTQYF.

The V gene is TRBV10-3, the J gene TRBJ2-3; 10 nucleotides align to TRBD1. Germline V gives CDR1 ENHRY, CDR2 SYGVKD. J gave up 5 bases and V 6 bases, and 8 bases lay outside the gene matches. The length of the CDR3 is 15 residues. The CDR3 bases are TGTGCCATCAGCGGTGGACAGGGGGATGGAGATACGCAGTATTTT. Amino acid sequence: CAISGGQGDGDTQYF.

The chain employs TRBV7-9 and TRBJ2-1; D may be TRBD2 (7 bases). Germline V gives CDR1 SEHNR, CDR2 FQNEAQ (reference sequence). This CDR3 is built from 15 residues. V lost 1 base to trimming and J lost 7 bases, with 14 bases between them. The CDR3, as DNA: TGTGCCAGCAGCTTAGTTTTGGGGGGGCCGAATGAGCAGTTCTTC. Translated, it gives CASSLVLGGPNEQFF.

In this sample, this clone turned up once. This chain uses TRBV29-1 with TRBJ2-7; 10 bases are shared with TRBD2. Germline V gene data show CDR1 as SQVTM and CDR2 as ANQGSEA. The CDR3 loop spans 15 amino acids. Trimming at V came to 5 bases and at J to 5 bases, leaving 12 bases not matched to a gene. DNA of the CDR3: TGCAGCGTTAGCCAAGCTAGCGGGGGACTAGACGAGCAGTACTTC. Its protein is CSVSQASGGLDEQYF.

The J gene is TRBJ1-2, the V gene TRBV5-4, with 7 bases lining up with TRBD1. This CDR3 region has 14 residues. Germline V lookup: CDR1 SGHNT, CDR2 YYREEE (reference sequence). V was clipped by 4 bases and J by 6 bases; unmatched bases: 9. For the CDR3, the DNA is TGTGCCAGCAGCCGTATAGAAACAGGGGATGGCTACACCTTC. It encodes CASSRIETGDGYTF.

This chain joins TRBV4-1 and TRBJ1-4; D remains ambiguous. The CDR3 has 16 residues. The V gene's germline CDR1 is MGHRA and CDR2 YSYEKL. Trimming took 0 bases from V and 0 from J, leaving 8 bases between them. The CDR3 reads CASSQDRHTTNEKLFF. CDR3 bases: TGCGCCAGCAGCCAAGATCGACATACAACTAATGAAAAACTGTTTTTT.

This chain links TRBV6-5 with TRBJ1-1; D gene ambiguous. The CDR3 loop spans 12 amino acids. Germline values: CDR1 MNHEY, CDR2 SVGAGI. V dropped 2 bases and J dropped 8 bases, with 9 bases sitting between them. The CDR3 loop reads CASSYLDGEAFF. CDR3 DNA sequence: TGTGCCAGCAGTTACCTTGACGGCGAAGCTTTCTTT.